These T cell receptor beta chains were read from a single sample in a study of blood T cell repertoires in COVID-19. Measured with immunoSEQ multiplex PCR; TCRdb has only the in-frame clones, and not every one. This sample yields 250,000 to 300,000 clones, of which approximately 77% are seen a single time; roughly 3.1% belongs to the top ten. Sample: peripheral blood. Receptor source: a young woman with acute or convalescent COVID-19. The CDR3 runs from the conserved cysteine through the conserved F or W. Fields, in order: CDR3 DNA, CDR3 protein, D gene, V gene, clone size, J gene. D genes are given only for firm matches. Only part of the rows carry a size: once, few, many, or a class if the clone is expanded.

TGTGCCAGCTCATCCGGGACTAGCGGGAGAGATACGCAGTATTTT	CASSSGTSGRDTQYF	TRBD2	TRBV18	few	TRBJ2-3
TGTGCCAGCTCACCGGTTCGCCAGGCCTCCCAAGAGACCCAGTACTTC	CASSPVRQASQETQYF	-	TRBV18	-	TRBJ2-5
TGTGCCAGCAGCTTTAGACGAACAGGTCACGAAAAACTGTTTTTT	CASSFRRTGHEKLFF	-	TRBV7-8	-	TRBJ1-4
TGTGCCATCACCGTTAGCGGGATTCAGTCCGAGCAGTACTTC	CAITVSGIQSEQYF	TRBD2	TRBV10-3	-	TRBJ2-7
TGTGCCAGCTCACCATGGGGCCCGGAGAACACTGAAGCTTTCTTT	CASSPWGPENTEAFF	-	TRBV18	-	TRBJ1-1
TGTGCCATTCATGCAACTAATGAAAAACTGTTTTTT	CAIHATNEKLFF	-	TRBV2	-	TRBJ1-4
TGTGCCAGCAGCCAAGGAGCAGGGCATAATTCACCCCTCCACTTT	CASSQGAGHNSPLHF	-	TRBV3-1/TRBV3-2	-	TRBJ1-6
TGCGCCAGCAGCTTACAGGACAGGATTGGGGCGACGACCCAGTACTTC	CASSLQDRIGATTQYF	TRBD1	TRBV5-1	-	TRBJ2-5
TGTGCCAGCAGCCAAGGACAGGCAAGCAATCAGCCCCAGCATTTT	CASSQGQASNQPQHF	TRBD1	TRBV5-8	-	TRBJ1-5
TGCGCCAGCAGCCAGGCGTGGGAGCCGGGGTTCAATCAGCCCCAGCATTTT	CASSQAWEPGFNQPQHF	-	TRBV4-3	once	TRBJ1-5
TGTGCCAGCAGGATGAGGACTAGCGGCCACACAGATACGCAGTATTTT	CASRMRTSGHTDTQYF	-	TRBV21-1	-	TRBJ2-3
TGTGCCAGTAGTATCTCCTACACTGAAGCTTTCTTT	CASSISYTEAFF	-	TRBV19	-	TRBJ1-1
TGTGCCAGCAGCCAAGAGAGGCCAGTGGGAGTTATACCCTACGAGCAGTACTTC	CASSQERPVGVIPYEQYF	-	TRBV3-1/TRBV3-2	-	TRBJ2-7
TGTGCCAGCAGCGCTAAACTAGCGGGAGCAAATGGGGAGCTGTTTTTT	CASSAKLAGANGELFF	TRBD2	TRBV9	-	TRBJ2-2
TGTGCCAGCAGCGTAGGCAGCGTATCCTACAATGAGCAGTTCTTC	CASSVGSVSYNEQFF	-	TRBV9	-	TRBJ2-1
TGTGCCAGTAGTATCCAGGGAAACTACGAGCAGTACTTC	CASSIQGNYEQYF	-	TRBV19	few	TRBJ2-7
TGTGCCAGCAGTTCAAGCCCAGGATTCTATGGCTACACCTTC	CASSSSPGFYGYTF	-	TRBV28	once	TRBJ1-2
TGTGCCAGCAGTATGACAGGGTCCAATGAGCAGTTCTTC	CASSMTGSNEQFF	TRBD1	TRBV27	-	TRBJ2-1
TGTGCCATCAGGGACAGTAACACCGGGGAGCTGTTTTTT	CAIRDSNTGELFF	TRBD1	TRBV6-5	-	TRBJ2-2
TGTGCCACCAGTGACCCCCGGACAGAACAAGAGACCCAGTACTTC	CATSDPRTEQETQYF	-	TRBV24-1	-	TRBJ2-5
TGTGCCAGTAGTCCCCCCGTGGGGGGGCGCATCTATGGCTACACCTTC	CASSPPVGGRIYGYTF	-	TRBV19	-	TRBJ1-2
TGTGCCACCAAACGCAGGGGCCGGGAGCAGTACTTC	CATKRRGREQYF	-	TRBV27	-	TRBJ2-7
TGTGCCAGTAGTACGACAGTAAGGAATAACTATGGCTACACCTTC	CASSTTVRNNYGYTF	-	TRBV19	-	TRBJ1-2
TGTGCCAGCACCCTACCTCCCGCGGGACTAGCGGGAGGGGATACGCAGTATTTT	CASTLPPAGLAGGDTQYF	TRBD2	TRBV11-2	-	TRBJ2-3
TGTGCCAGCATGTCCGACCCGGGAGGCACCAAATATTCACCCCTCCACTTT	CASMSDPGGTKYSPLHF	-	TRBV11-2	-	TRBJ1-6
TGTGCCAGTAGGACAGCGGGAGGGCCGGGCGGGACCCAGTACTTC	CASRTAGGPGGTQYF	TRBD2	TRBV7-6	once	TRBJ2-5
TGTGCCAGCAGTTACGGCGGACAGGAGGTTGAAGCTTTCTTT	CASSYGGQEVEAFF	TRBD1	TRBV6-5	-	TRBJ1-1
TGTGCCAGCAGCCCCGGGGAGCGGGAGGTCCAAGCCCAAGAGACCCAGTACTTC	CASSPGEREVQAQETQYF	TRBD2	TRBV7-4	-	TRBJ2-5
TGTGCCAGCAGCTTAGACGGCAGGGTAAATAAAGAGACCCAGTACTTC	CASSLDGRVNKETQYF	-	TRBV7-2	-	TRBJ2-5
TGTGCCAGCAGCTTTCAGGGTATCGAGACCCAGTACTTC	CASSFQGIETQYF	-	TRBV7-9	-	TRBJ2-5
TGTGCCAGCAGTTATTCTTCGAACGGAGCGGGTGAGCAGTTCTTC	CASSYSSNGAGEQFF	-	TRBV6-5	-	TRBJ2-1
TGTGCCAGCAGTCCATCTCCCGGTTACACTGAAGCTTTCTTT	CASSPSPGYTEAFF	-	TRBV28	-	TRBJ1-1